Reported below is one T cell receptor (beta chain). This clonotype is a singleton in its sample. There is no known antigen for this receptor. The junction departs from the called germline gene at one end, perhaps through a read error. Library preparation employed multiplex PCR. The sample was run on an Illumina HiSeq 4000. iRepertoire HTBI primers and Arm-PCR amplification of CDR3 regions were used to construct TCR beta libraries. Before sequencing, the PCR products underwent gel purification. The published analysis was carried out like this. A total of 60 to 80 TRBV and approximately 15 TRBJ segments were identified across samples and were used for gene usage analysis of CDR3 amino acid clonotypes. Filtered high-quality paired reads were merged into contigs using COPE and FqMerger. BLAST was used to align contigs to the IMGT TRBV, TRBD and TRBJ reference genes, and CDR3 was defined following IMGT. Any clonotype with a frequency above 0.1% was counted as a highly expanded clone. Repertoire diversity was measured by Shannon entropy, and V-J evenness by the Gini coefficient. A clonotype found in more than one individual was treated as public. In-frame beta chains were kept once TCRdb had trimmed the public reads at Q25 with fastp and called clones with MiXCR. Rows matching on CDR3 protein sequence are summarized as one entry with the most common DNA and genes. The V and J calls and clone size come from TCRdb's table, not from the authors' own analysis. A total of 550,000 to 650,000 distinct CDR3 sequences appear in this sample, more than 15% of them only once. About 12% of the sample goes to the ten largest clones.

These data belong to a study of regulatory T cells in long-lasting Graves disease (TCRdb year 2021). A note on the overall study: Antithyroid drugs had been taken for less than 3 months by newly diagnosed Graves' disease patients. Persistent Graves' disease patients were compared with newly diagnosed Graves' disease patients by peripheral blood TCR sequencing and RNA sequencing. The study took place in China and was registered as a clinical trial. A total of around 35 samples underwent TCR sequencing, from around 13 patients with persistent Graves' disease and 20 or so patients with newly diagnosed Graves' disease.

The time point label, read with the paper, signifies: newly diagnosed GD, antithyroid drugs for less than 3 months. For both TCR sequencing and RNA sequencing, RNA was extracted from PBMCs in TRIzol. The diagnosis of Graves' disease followed American Thyroid Association guidelines. Patients for the study were recruited at an endocrinology department in Xi'an, China. Each patient gave approximately 8.8 milliliters of peripheral blood, collected in an EDTA anticoagulant tube. PBMCs were isolated by Ficoll Paque Plus density gradient separation without further T cell sorting. An Agilent 2100 Bioanalyzer and agarose gel were used to assess RNA quality, and a NanoDrop 2000 was used to measure RNA concentration. Results and caveats for the whole study, not just this receptor: Compared with newly diagnosed patients, patients with persistent Graves' disease had lower TCR Shannon entropy and fewer highly expanded clones, which suggests clonal expansion. Peripheral blood alone was examined, since thyroid tissue, which constituted the primary lesion, could not be accessed. Persistent disease showed preferential use of TRBV28, TRBJ1-2 and TRBJ2-5, whereas newly diagnosed disease favored TRBV20-1 and TRBJ2-1. Sequencing and analysis were restricted to the TCR beta chain. The authors acknowledged the small sample size as a limitation that may reduce accuracy. More public clonotypes were shared among persistent patients (over 2,500) than among newly diagnosed patients (approximately 930).

Based on the germline V gene (reference sequence), the CDR1 and CDR2 sequences are MNHEY and SMNVEV. The CDR3 measures 13 amino acids from cysteine to phenylalanine. The read is trimmed to its CDR3 DNA, 39 bases read in frame from base 1. These same data were also listed under a study on T cells in Graves' hyperthyroidism and ophthalmopathy. According to the second study: Graves' hyperthyroidism was defined as stable when no progression to ophthalmopathy occurred over 18 months of follow-up. Hyperthyroidism patients were newly diagnosed, had a disease duration of under 2 months, and were aged 18 to 65 years. The study excluded patients with uncontrolled infections, other autoimmune diseases, pregnancy or lactation. Diagnoses relied on clinical symptoms, serum thyroxine and TRAb, thyroid ultrasound and orbital computed tomography. The TCR CDR3 was subjected to a first round of RT-PCR using the HTBI primer set and the Qiagen OneStep RT-PCR kit. Most expanded thyroid clonotypes (frequency above 0.001) were also detected in blood, suggesting blood repertoires may reflect thyroid immune responses. A model built on a 13 V-J signature distinguished ophthalmopathy from stable hyperthyroidism, reaching approximately 89% sensitivity and around 81% specificity in cross-validation and 80%/75% in testing. During validation, the model predicted progression to ophthalmopathy a median of around six months ahead of onset, with almost 71% sensitivity and more than 72% specificity. To identify TCR V-J signatures that set the groups apart, the researchers used a discovery cohort of 100 patients, made up of about 44 with Graves' ophthalmopathy and some 60 with stable Graves' hyperthyroidism. An independent validation cohort of about 20 hyperthyroidism patients and about 16 patients who later progressed to ophthalmopathy tested prospective prediction of ophthalmopathy. The 90 to 100 discovery patients were randomly divided into training and test sets at a 7:3 ratio. The study also compared thyroid tissue and blood T-cell repertoires from a handful of Graves' hyperthyroidism patients. Following sampling, methimazole starting at 30 mg daily was given to hyperthyroidism patients, and high-dose intravenous methylprednisolone was given to ophthalmopathy patients. Libraries were constructed in a second round of multiplex PCR, after which size selection and purification were carried out. The libraries were sequenced on an Illumina HiSeq2000 using paired-end 100 bp reads. Raw data were processed with SOAPnuke, discarding reads with adapters, uncalled bases, mean Phred below 15, or no exact constant-primer or identifier match. COPE v1.2.5 was used to merge high-quality paired reads, and clonotypes were defined as unique nucleotide sequences. Clonotypes were aligned to IMGT TRBV, TRBD and TRBJ reference segments using MiTCR v1.1. The analysis included only V-J combinations with a frequency above 0.0001, which together covered around 99% of the repertoires. A TCS score was defined as the ratio of F50 (clonal expansion) to E x V (chaos), with BLOSUM62-based TCRdist applied between CDR3 peptides within each V-J. Welch's t-statistics and random forest reduced approximately 520 V-J features to around 14, which were used in a naive Bayes classifier (R e1071). Sample size was not statistically predetermined, and investigators were not blinded to group allocation. The paper reports TCR Vbeta CDR3 sequencing of over 130 peripheral blood samples: 40 to 45 ophthalmopathy, fewer than 80 hyperthyroidism and 17 progressor patients.

Sequenced here: peripheral blood mononuclear cells (PBMCs), sampled at new diagnosis, from a patient treated with antithyroid drugs. This sequence originates from a man aged 18 to 35 with Graves disease. Donor details come from another sample of the same person, matched by shared clones. The V gene is TRBV27 and the J gene is TRBJ2-3; the D segment might be TRBD1 or TRBD2, since each matches 6 bases. The CDR3 region has the sequence CASSLGSGGPKIF. The DNA sequence follows: TGTGCCAGCAGTTTAGGGTCCGGGGGCCCAAAGATATTT.